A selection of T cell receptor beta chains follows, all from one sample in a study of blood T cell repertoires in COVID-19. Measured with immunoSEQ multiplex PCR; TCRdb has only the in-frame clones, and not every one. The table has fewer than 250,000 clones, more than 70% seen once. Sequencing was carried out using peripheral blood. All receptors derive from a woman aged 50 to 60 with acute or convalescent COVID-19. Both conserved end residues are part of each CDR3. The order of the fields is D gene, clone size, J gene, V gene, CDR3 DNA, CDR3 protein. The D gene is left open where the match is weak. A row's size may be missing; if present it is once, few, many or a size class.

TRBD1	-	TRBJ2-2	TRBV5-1	TGCGCCAGCAGCGCTGGACAGGGGCGAGGTGGGGAGCTGTTTTTT	CASSAGQGRGGELFF
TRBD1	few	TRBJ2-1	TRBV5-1	TGCGCCAGCAGCCGGGACAGGGATGAGCAGTTCTTC	CASSRDRDEQFF
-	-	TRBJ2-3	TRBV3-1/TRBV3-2	TGTGCCAGCAGCCAAGAAGGTATGGCCGGGAGAAATACGCAGTATTTT	CASSQEGMAGRNTQYF
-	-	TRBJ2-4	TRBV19	TGTGCCAGTAGTAGGGGAGAATCTGCCAAAAACATTCAGTACTTC	CASSRGESAKNIQYF
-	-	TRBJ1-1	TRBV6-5	TGTGCCAGCACGAGGCCCGGGGTCACTGAAGCTTTCTTT	CASTRPGVTEAFF
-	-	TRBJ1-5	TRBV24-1	TGTGCCACCAGGGGGAGAAAAGTACAGCCCCAGCATTTT	CATRGRKVQPQHF
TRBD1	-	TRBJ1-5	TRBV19	TGTGCCAGTAGTCTGGACAGGGGGCGACAGCCCCAGCATTTT	CASSLDRGRQPQHF
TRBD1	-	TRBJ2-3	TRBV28	TGTGCCAGCAGTTTAGAAACAGGGGGCCCAGATACGCAGTATTTT	CASSLETGGPDTQYF
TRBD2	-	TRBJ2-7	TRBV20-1	TGCAGTGCTAGTCGGACTAGCGGCTCCTACGAGCAGTACTTC	CSASRTSGSYEQYF
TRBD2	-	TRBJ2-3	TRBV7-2	TGTGCCAGCAGCTTAGTAGCGGGAGGAGATACGCAGTATTTT	CASSLVAGGDTQYF
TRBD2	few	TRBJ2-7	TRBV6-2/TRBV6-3	TGTGCCAGCAGCCACCCAGCGGGAGGCCCGGTGGAGCAGTACTTC	CASSHPAGGPVEQYF
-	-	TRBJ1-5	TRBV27	TGTGCCAGCAGTTCTCGACGGGTTTCGGGGGGACAGCCCCAGCATTTT	CASSSRRVSGGQPQHF
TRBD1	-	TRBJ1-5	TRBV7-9	TGTGCCAGCAGCATACAGGGGGATCAGCCCCAGCATTTT	CASSIQGDQPQHF
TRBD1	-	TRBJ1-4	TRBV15	TGTGCCACCAGCACCCCTTGGACAGGGAGGGATGAAAAACTGTTTTTT	CATSTPWTGRDEKLFF
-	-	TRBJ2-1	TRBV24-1	TGTGCCACCAGTGCTTGGCAGGGAAAAGGGGCCTACAATGAGCAGTTCTTC	CATSAWQGKGAYNEQFF
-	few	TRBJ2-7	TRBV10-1	TGCGCCAGCAGTGTGGGAGGCGTCGGGAACGAGCAGTACTTC	CASSVGGVGNEQYF
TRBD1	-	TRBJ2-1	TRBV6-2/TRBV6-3	TGTGCCAGCAGTTACTCGGGGACAGGGCTCCAAGAGTTCTTC	CASSYSGTGLQEFF
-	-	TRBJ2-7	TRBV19	TGTGCCAGTAGCTCAAACGGCTACGAGCAGTACTTC	CASSSNGYEQYF
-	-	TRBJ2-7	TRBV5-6	TGTGCCAGCAGCTTTGGCCCCCCGCCGTCGGGGGAGCAGTACTTC	CASSFGPPPSGEQYF
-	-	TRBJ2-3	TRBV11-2	TGTGCCAGCAGCCTCCGACAGGCAAGCACAGATACGCAGTATTTT	CASSLRQASTDTQYF
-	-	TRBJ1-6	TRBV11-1	TGTGCCAGCAGCTTAGGACAGTCTGCGGGGTCCCTCCACTTT	CASSLGQSAGSLHF
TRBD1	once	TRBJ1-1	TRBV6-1	TGTGCCAGCAGACAGGGGGCGCAGGGGGGCACTGAAGCTTTCTTT	CASRQGAQGGTEAFF
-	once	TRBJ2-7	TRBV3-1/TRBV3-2	TGTGCCAGCAGCCAGGGACCGGGACTGCAATACGAGCAGTACTTC	CASSQGPGLQYEQYF